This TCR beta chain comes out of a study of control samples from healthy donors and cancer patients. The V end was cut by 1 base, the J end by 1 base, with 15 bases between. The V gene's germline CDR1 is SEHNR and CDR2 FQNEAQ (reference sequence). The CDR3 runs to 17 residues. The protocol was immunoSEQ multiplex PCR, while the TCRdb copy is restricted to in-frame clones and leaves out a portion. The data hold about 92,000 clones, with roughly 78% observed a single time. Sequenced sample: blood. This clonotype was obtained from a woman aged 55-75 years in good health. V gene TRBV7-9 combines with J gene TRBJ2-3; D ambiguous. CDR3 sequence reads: CASSLGSTGSRTDTQYF. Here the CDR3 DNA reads TGTGCCAGCAGCTTAGGGTCTACGGGCTCTCGCACAGATACGCAGTATTTT.